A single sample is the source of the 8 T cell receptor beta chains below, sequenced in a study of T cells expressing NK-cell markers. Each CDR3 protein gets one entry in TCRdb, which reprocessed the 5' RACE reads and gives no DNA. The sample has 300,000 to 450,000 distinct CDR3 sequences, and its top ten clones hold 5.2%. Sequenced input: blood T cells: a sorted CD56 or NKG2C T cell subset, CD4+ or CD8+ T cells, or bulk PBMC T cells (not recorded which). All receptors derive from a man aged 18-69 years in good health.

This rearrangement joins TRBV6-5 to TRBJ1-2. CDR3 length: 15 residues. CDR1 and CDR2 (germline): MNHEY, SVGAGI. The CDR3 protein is CASRFSGRINYGYTF.

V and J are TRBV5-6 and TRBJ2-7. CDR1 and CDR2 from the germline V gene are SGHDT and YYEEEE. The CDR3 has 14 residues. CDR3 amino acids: CASSLPSGSYEQYF.

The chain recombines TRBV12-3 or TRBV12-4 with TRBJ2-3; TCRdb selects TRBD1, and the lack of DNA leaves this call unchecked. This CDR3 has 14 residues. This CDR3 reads CASSTRQETDTQYF.

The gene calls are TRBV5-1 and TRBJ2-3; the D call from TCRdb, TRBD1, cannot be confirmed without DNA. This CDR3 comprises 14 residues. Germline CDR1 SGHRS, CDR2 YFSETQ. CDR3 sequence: CASGERGLTDTQYF.

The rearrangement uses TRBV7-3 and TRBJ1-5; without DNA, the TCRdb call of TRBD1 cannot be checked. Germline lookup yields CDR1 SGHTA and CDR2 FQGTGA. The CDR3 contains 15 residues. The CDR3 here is CASSFWGRGGQPQHF.

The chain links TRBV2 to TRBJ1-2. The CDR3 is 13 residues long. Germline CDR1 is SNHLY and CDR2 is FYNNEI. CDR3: CASTGRLIYGYTF. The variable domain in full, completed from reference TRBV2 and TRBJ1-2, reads EPEVTQTPSHQVTQMGQEVILRCVPISNHLYFYWYRQILGQKVEFLVSFYNNEISEKSEIFDDQFSVERPDGSNFTLKIRSTKLEDSAMYFCASTGRLIYGYTFGSGTRLTVV.

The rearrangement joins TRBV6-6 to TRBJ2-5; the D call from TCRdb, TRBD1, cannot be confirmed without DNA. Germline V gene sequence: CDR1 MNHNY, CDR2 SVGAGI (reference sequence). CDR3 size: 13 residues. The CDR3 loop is CASSLMTEETQYF.

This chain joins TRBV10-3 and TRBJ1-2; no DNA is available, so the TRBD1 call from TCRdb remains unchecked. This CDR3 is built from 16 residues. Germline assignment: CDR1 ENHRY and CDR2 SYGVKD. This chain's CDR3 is CAISESLGTGNYGYTF.